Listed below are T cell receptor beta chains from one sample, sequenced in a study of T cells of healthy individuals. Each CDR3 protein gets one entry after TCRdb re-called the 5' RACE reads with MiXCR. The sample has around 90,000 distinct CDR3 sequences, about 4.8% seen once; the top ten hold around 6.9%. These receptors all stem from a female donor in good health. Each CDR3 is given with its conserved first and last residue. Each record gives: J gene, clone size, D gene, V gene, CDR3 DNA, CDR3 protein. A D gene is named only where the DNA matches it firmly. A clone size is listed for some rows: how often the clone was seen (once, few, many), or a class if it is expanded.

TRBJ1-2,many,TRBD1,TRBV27,TGTGCCAGCAGTTCTTACAGGGGGCGCCGTGACTATGGCTACACCTTC,CASSSYRGRRDYGYTF
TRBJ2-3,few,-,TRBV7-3,TGTGCCAGCAGCCGAGAACGCACAGATACGCAGTATTTT,CASSRERTDTQYF
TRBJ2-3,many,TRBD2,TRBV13,TGTGCCAGCAGCTTAGGAACACGGGAGGCCCTGTTCTTAAACACAGATACGCAGTATTTT,CASSLGTREALFLNTDTQYF
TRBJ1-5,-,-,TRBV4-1,TGCGCCAGCAGCCCTCCTCCCCCTGGGGGCAATCAGCCCCAGCATTTT,CASSPPPPGGNQPQHF
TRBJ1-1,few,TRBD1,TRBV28,TGTGCCAGCAGCCCTACGGGACAGGGAGGAACTGAAGCTTTCTTT,CASSPTGQGGTEAFF
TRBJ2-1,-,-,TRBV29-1,TGCAGCGTACAGATTTACAATGAGCAGTTCTTC,CSVQIYNEQFF
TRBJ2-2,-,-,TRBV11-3,TGTGCCAGCAGCTTAGATCCAGGGACCGGGGAGCTGTTTTTT,CASSLDPGTGELFF
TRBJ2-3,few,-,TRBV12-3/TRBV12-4,TGTGCCAGCAGTTTTCGCACCATTTCGCTGACAGGCCAATGGACCACAGATACGCAGTATTTT,CASSFRTISLTGQWTTDTQYF
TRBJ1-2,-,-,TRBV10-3,TGTGCCATCAGTGAGAGCATTGGCTATGGCTACACCTTC,CAISESIGYGYTF
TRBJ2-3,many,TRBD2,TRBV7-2,TGTGCCAGCAGCTTAAGACTAGCGAAAGATACGCAGTATTTT,CASSLRLAKDTQYF
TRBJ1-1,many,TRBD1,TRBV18,TGTGCCAGCTCTCTTGGACAGGGGCTGGAAGCTTTCTTT,CASSLGQGLEAFF
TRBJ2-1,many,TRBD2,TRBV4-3,TGCGCCAGCAGCCAAGACTCCCTAGCGGGACCCTACAATGAGCAGTTCTTC,CASSQDSLAGPYNEQFF
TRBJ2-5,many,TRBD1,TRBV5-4,TGTGCCAGCAGCTTAGGGACAGGGGGAGTGGAGACCCAGTACTTC,CASSLGTGGVETQYF
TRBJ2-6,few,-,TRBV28,TGTGCCAGCAGCAGAGGCCCCTCTGGGGCCAACGTCCTGACTTTC,CASSRGPSGANVLTF
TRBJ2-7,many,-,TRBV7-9,TGTGCCAGCAGCCGCGGACGGGACGGACAGTACTTC,CASSRGRDGQYF
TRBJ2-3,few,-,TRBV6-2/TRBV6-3,TGTGCCGCCGGGATCCGGGTCAGCACAGATACGCAGTATTTT,CAAGIRVSTDTQYF
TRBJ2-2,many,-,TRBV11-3,TGTGCCAGCAGCTTAGACGGGAGGAACACCGGGGAGCTGTTTTTT,CASSLDGRNTGELFF
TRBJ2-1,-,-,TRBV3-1,TGTGCCAGCAGCGCCTGGGGCAGCTCCTACAATGAGCAGTTCTTC,CASSAWGSSYNEQFF
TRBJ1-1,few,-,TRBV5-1,TGCGCCAGCAGCGAGGCGAACACTGAAGCTTTCTTT,CASSEANTEAFF
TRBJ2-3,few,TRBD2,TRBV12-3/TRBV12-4,TGTGCCAGCAGTTTATCCCGACTAGCGGAGGGCACAGATACGCAGTATTTT,CASSLSRLAEGTDTQYF
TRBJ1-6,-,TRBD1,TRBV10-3,TGTGCCATCAGTGAGTCGGGACAGCATAATTCACCCCTCCACTTT,CAISESGQHNSPLHF
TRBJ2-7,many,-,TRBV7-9,TGTGCCAGCAGCTCTGGAAGGGGGTTTCACTACGAGCAGTACTTC,CASSSGRGFHYEQYF
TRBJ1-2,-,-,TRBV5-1,TGCGCCAGCAGCTTATTCCAGGGAGCTTTAGGGAATGGCTACACCTTC,CASSLFQGALGNGYTF
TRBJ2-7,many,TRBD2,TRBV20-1,TGCAGTGCGAACGACGGGACTAGCGGGAGCCGCCCGCAGTACTTC,CSANDGTSGSRPQYF
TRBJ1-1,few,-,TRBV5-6,TGTGCCAGCAGCGGGAACGTTAGAGTTACTGAAGCTTTCTTT,CASSGNVRVTEAFF
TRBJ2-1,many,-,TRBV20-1,TGCAGTGCTACCCCCCCCGACGGAAGCTCCTACAATGAGCAGTTCTTC,CSATPPDGSSYNEQFF
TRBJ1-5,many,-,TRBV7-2,TGTGCCAGCAGCTATGACAGGATGGGCAATCAGCCCCAGCATTTT,CASSYDRMGNQPQHF
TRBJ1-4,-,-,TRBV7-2,TGTGCCAGCACCTTACAGGTTAATGAAAAACTGTTTTTT,CASTLQVNEKLFF
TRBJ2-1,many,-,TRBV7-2,TGTGCCAGCAGCCCGAAAAGCTCCTACAATGAGCAGTTCTTC,CASSPKSSYNEQFF
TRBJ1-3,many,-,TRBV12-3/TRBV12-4,TGTGCCAGCAGCCGACGGGGGACTGGAAACACCATATATTTT,CASSRRGTGNTIYF
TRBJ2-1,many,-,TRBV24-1,TGTGCCACCAGTCGAAATGATCCCAATGAGCAGTTCTTC,CATSRNDPNEQFF
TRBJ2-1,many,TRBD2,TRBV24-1,TGTGCCACCAGTGATACAAGAAGCGGGAAGCAGTTCTTC,CATSDTRSGKQFF
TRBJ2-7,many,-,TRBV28,TGTGCCAGCAGTTTAAGACTGCGACAGCCCAACTACGAGCAGTACTTC,CASSLRLRQPNYEQYF
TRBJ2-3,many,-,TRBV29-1,TGCAGCGTTGGCAGGGGCATTGATACGCAGTATTTT,CSVGRGIDTQYF
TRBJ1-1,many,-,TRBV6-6,TGTGCCAGCATGCGGGCCACTGAAGCTTTCTTT,CASMRATEAFF
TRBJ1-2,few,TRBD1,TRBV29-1,TGCAGCGTTGAAGACTTAGCGCAGATACCGGGACAGGGGACCTTTAACTATGGCTACACCTTC,CSVEDLAQIPGQGTFNYGYTF
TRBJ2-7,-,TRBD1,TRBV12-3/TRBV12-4,TGTGCCAGCAGAAAGGGGGCCTCCTACGAGCAGTACTTC,CASRKGASYEQYF
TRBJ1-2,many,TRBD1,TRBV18,TGTGCCAGCTCACCACCGGGGACAGGGTACTATGGCTACACCTTC,CASSPPGTGYYGYTF
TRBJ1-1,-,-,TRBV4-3,TGCGCCAGCAGGCAGCAGATACAGGGCGATTATAGAGCTTTCTTT,CASRQQIQGDYRAFF
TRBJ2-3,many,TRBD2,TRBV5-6,TGTGCCAGCAGCCGGCTAGCGGGACGCACAGATACGCAGTATTTT,CASSRLAGRTDTQYF
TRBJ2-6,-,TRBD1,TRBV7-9,TGTGCCAGCAGCCCGATTCCGGGACAGGGCGTAGCTGGGGCCAACGTCCTGACTTTC,CASSPIPGQGVAGANVLTF
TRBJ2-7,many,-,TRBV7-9,TGTGCCAGCAGCCCGTACTACGAGCAGTACTTC,CASSPYYEQYF
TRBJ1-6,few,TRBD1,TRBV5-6,TGTGCCAGCAGCTTTCTATCAGGGGGCGGAAATTCACCCCTCCACTTT,CASSFLSGGGNSPLHF